What follows are 29 T cell receptor beta chains derived from one specimen sequenced in a study of blood T cell repertoires in COVID-19. The data were produced by immunoSEQ multiplex PCR, yet TCRdb's version contains in-frame clones alone and is incomplete. The sample yields tens of thousands of clones, roughly four fifths seen once. Sequenced: peripheral blood. Source of these receptors: a human donor in a cohort sampled during active COVID-19.

V usage is TRBV19 and J usage is TRBJ1-1, with D perhaps TRBD1 (6 bases). From germline, CDR1 is LNHDA and CDR2 SQIVND (reference sequence). The CDR3 extends over 15 amino acids. The ends were cut back, 5 bases at V and 1 base at J, with 14 bases in the middle. CDR3 sequence reads: CASSRVDRQNTEAFF. In DNA, the CDR3 is TGTGCCAGTAGTCGAGTCGACAGGCAGAACACTGAAGCTTTCTTT.

The chain couples TRBV19 to TRBJ2-4, with TRBD2 matching 8 bases. The ends lost 4 bases at V and 1 base at J; junction bases unmatched: 18. CDR1 is LNHDA, CDR2 SQIVND, per germline (reference sequence). This CDR3 spans 20 amino acids. The chain's CDR3 is CASSTPGGSGAWGAKNIQYF. In nucleotides, the CDR3 is TGTGCCAGTAGTACGCCCGGGGGTAGCGGGGCTTGGGGTGCCAAAAACATTCAGTACTTC. Complete variable domain (other parts from reference TRBV19 and TRBJ2-4): DGGITQSPKYLFRKEGQNVTLSCEQNLNHDAMYWYRQDPGQGLRLIYYSQIVNDFQKGDIAEGYSVSREKKESFPLTVTSAQKNPTAFYLCASSTPGGSGAWGAKNIQYFGAGTRLSVL.

This clone has only a few counts. This rearrangement joins TRBV6-5 to TRBJ2-7, with D possibly being TRBD1 (6 bases). The germline CDR1 and CDR2 sequences are MNHEY and SVGAGI. CDR3 size: 14 residues. Trimming removed 0 bases at V and 3 bases at J, with 9 bases between. For the CDR3, the DNA is TGTGCCAGCAGTTACTCGATGGACAGCTACGAGCAGTACTTC. This encodes CASSYSMDSYEQYF.

The chain has TRBV28 and TRBJ1-2; 7 bases are shared with TRBD1. The V gene's germline CDR1 is MDHEN and CDR2 SYDVKM. The CDR3 runs 12 residues. After removal of 7 bases from V and 5 bases from J, the junction contained 4 bases not matched to a gene. CDR3 in amino acids: CASTRGQYGYTF. The CDR3 DNA reads as TGTGCCAGCACGCGGGGACAGTATGGCTACACCTTC.

The chain combines TRBV19 with TRBJ2-2; 10 nucleotides match TRBD1. The CDR3 is made up of 19 amino acids. V lost 5 bases, J lost 2 bases, and 14 bases stayed unmatched. Germline CDR1 is LNHDA and CDR2 is SQIVND (reference sequence). The CDR3 nucleotides are TGTGCCAGTAGTCCCCCTCCCGACAGGGGGCGTTTTAACACCGGGGAGCTGTTTTTT. Its protein is CASSPPPDRGRFNTGELFF.

This clone appeared a few times. The chain joins TRBV18 to TRBJ1-2, with 9 bases lining up with TRBD1. Germline CDR1 and CDR2: KGHSH and LQKENI. Unmatched junction bases numbered 15, after V lost 5 bases and J lost 8 bases. CDR3 size: 16 residues. CDR3 sequence (DNA): TGTGCCAGCTCAGCACAGGGGGCGCGGGATCCTCGCGGCTACACCTTC. It specifies CASSAQGARDPRGYTF. Supplemented by reference TRBV18 and TRBJ1-2, the full variable domain reads NAGVMQNPRHLVRRRGQEARLRCSPMKGHSHVYWYRQLPEEGLKFMVYLQKENIIDESGMPKERFSAEFPKEGPSILRIQQVVRGDSAAYFCASSAQGARDPRGYTFGSGTRLTVV.

This chain links TRBV19 with TRBJ2-7; D possibly corresponds to TRBD1 (5 bases). V lost 5 bases and J lost 7, with 12 bases in between. The CDR3 is 12 residues long. CDR1 and CDR2 from the germline V gene are LNHDA and SQIVND (reference sequence). The CDR3 protein is CASSVRSGEQYF. For the CDR3, the DNA is TGTGCCAGTAGTGTTCGATCAGGGGAGCAGTACTTC.

This clone was detected a few times. The CDR3: CASRPGAYNSPLHF. CDR3 in DNA: TGTGCCAGCAGGCCCGGGGCCTATAATTCACCCCTCCACTTT. The V gene is TRBV7-2, the J gene TRBJ1-6; D is unclear. The CDR3 has 14 residues. Germline values: CDR1 SGHTA, CDR2 FQGNSA. Trimming cost V 6 bases and J 2 bases, with 8 bases left between them.

This chain links TRBV27 with TRBJ2-7; tentative D call: TRBD2 (6 bases). The CDR3 contains 15 residues. Germline values: CDR1 MNHEY, CDR2 SMNVEV (reference sequence). V shed 0 bases and J shed 5 bases, with 14 bases lying between them. CDR3 nucleotide sequence: TGTGCCAGCAGTTTATCTAGCGGCCCCGAAAACGAGCAGTACTTC. This encodes CASSLSSGPENEQYF.

J is TRBJ2-5 and V is TRBV24-1; 9 bases agree with TRBD2. V shed 4 bases and J 4 bases; nucleotides not matched to a gene: 9. Per the germline V gene, CDR1 is KGHDR and CDR2 is SFDVKD. The CDR3 runs to 16 residues. CDR3 nucleotides: TGTGCCACCAGTGACCCAGCGGGGGGCGAAAGAGAGACCCAGTACTTC. Translation: CATSDPAGGERETQYF.

The V and J genes are TRBV7-2 and TRBJ2-3, with D perhaps TRBD2 (6 bases). Germline V lookup: CDR1 SGHTA, CDR2 FQGNSA. This CDR3 contains 14 residues. V dropped 4 bases and J dropped 1 base, with 9 bases sitting between them. The CDR3 DNA reads as TGTGCCAGCAGCTCGGGCGGGGGCACAGATACGCAGTATTTT. It codes for CASSSGGGTDTQYF. Filled out from reference TRBV7-2 and TRBJ2-3, the complete variable domain reads GAGVSQSPSNKVTEKGKDVELRCDPISGHTALYWYRQSLGQGLEFLIYFQGNSAPDKSGLPSDRFSAERTGGSVSTLTIQRTQQEDSAVYLCASSSGGGTDTQYFGPGTRLTVL.

The chain uses TRBV4-2 and TRBJ1-3; D is ambiguous. In germline, CDR1 is LGHNA, CDR2 YNFKEQ. The CDR3 is 15 amino acids. Trimming shortened V by 4 bases and J by 3 bases, and 13 bases separated the two germline ends. This chain's CDR3 is CASSLAEGHGNTIYF. In nucleotides, the CDR3 is TGTGCCAGCAGCCTCGCGGAGGGTCATGGAAACACCATATATTTT.

The chain uses TRBV3-1 (or the pseudogene TRBV3-2) and TRBJ2-7; 8 bases align to TRBD2. The V and J ends lost 0 bases and 3 bases, in that order; junction bases with no gene match: 4. CDR3 length equals 15 residues. The germline CDR1 and CDR2 sequences are LGHDT and YNNKEL (reference sequence). The CDR3 DNA follows: TGTGCCAGCAGCCAAGATCTCGGGGGGGACTACGAGCAGTACTTC. Protein: CASSQDLGGDYEQYF.

The chain carries TRBV6-2 or TRBV6-3 and TRBJ1-5, with 8 positions matching TRBD1. Germline trimming cut 6 bases from V and 2 bases from J; bases unmatched to any gene: 9. CDR1 and CDR2 (germline): MNHEY, SVGEGT. The CDR3 is 16 residues long. The CDR3 protein is CASSSRDRGGNQPQHF. CDR3 coding DNA: TGTGCCAGCAGCAGCCGCGACAGGGGTGGCAATCAGCCCCAGCATTTT.

A word on this clone: This same CDR3 is encoded by further DNA sequences in the sample. CDR3 region: CASRRDRGNQPQHF. CDR3 bases: TGTGCCAGCAGAAGGGACAGGGGGAATCAGCCCCAGCATTTT. V usage is TRBV2 and J usage is TRBJ1-5, with 11 bases fitting TRBD1. CDR3 size: 14 residues. The germline V gene encodes CDR1 SNHLY and CDR2 FYNNEI. The ends lost 6 bases at V and 4 bases at J; junction bases unmatched: 2.

The chain combines TRBV7-9 with TRBJ2-3; tentatively, D is TRBD2 (7 bases). In germline, CDR1 is SEHNR, CDR2 FQNEAQ (reference sequence). The germline V and J ends were trimmed by 4 bases and 0 bases, with 14 bases remaining between them. This CDR3 is 16 amino acids long. The CDR3, as DNA: TGTGCCAGCAGCTCCCGGGGGGACACTAGCACAGATACGCAGTATTTT. Protein sequence: CASSSRGDTSTDTQYF.

The chain uses TRBV20-1 and TRBJ2-3, with 10 nucleotides matching TRBD1. CDR1 DFQATT and CDR2 SNEGSKA come from the germline V gene (reference sequence). The V and J ends lost 3 bases and 3 bases, in that order; junction bases with no gene match: 3. The CDR3 has 14 amino acids. CDR3 DNA: TGCAGTGCTAGTCCGGGACAGGGGACAGATACGCAGTATTTT. Amino acids: CSASPGQGTDTQYF.

This chain connects TRBV27 to TRBJ1-5; D perhaps matches TRBD1 (5 bases). Trimming shortened V by 5 bases and J by 8 bases, and 19 bases separated the two germline ends. Per germline, CDR1 MNHEY and CDR2 SMNVEV (reference sequence). CDR3 length equals 15 residues. CDR3 protein: CASSHRWGTGEPQHF. The CDR3 DNA reads TGTGCCAGCAGTCATCGCTGGGGGACGGGGGAGCCCCAGCATTTT.

J is TRBJ1-1 and V is TRBV27, with D maybe TRBD1 (6 bases). The CDR3 spans 15 residues. V was trimmed by 3 bases and J by 7 bases, leaving 18 bases between them. The germline CDR1 and CDR2 sequences are MNHEY and SMNVEV (reference sequence). Here the CDR3 DNA reads TGTGCCAGCAGTTTCCGGGGGCGCGGGGGGGGTGAAGCTTTCTTT. Encoded protein: CASSFRGRGGGEAFF.

The chain is built from TRBV14 and TRBJ2-1, with 9 positions matching TRBD2. V was pared by 0 bases and J by 0 bases, with 9 bases of the junction left unmatched. CDR3 length equals 19 residues. The germline gives CDR1 SGHDN, CDR2 FVKESK. The CDR3 DNA sequence: TGTGCCAGCAGCCAAGATGAGGGTAGCGGGGGCCTCTCCTACAATGAGCAGTTCTTC. Its translation is CASSQDEGSGGLSYNEQFF.

CDR3 sequence (DNA): TGTGCCAGCAGCTTCTTACCGGGGGTAGAGCAGTACTTC. Amino acid sequence: CASSFLPGVEQYF. This chain uses TRBV11-3 with TRBJ2-7; D may be TRBD2 (6 bases). V lost 3 bases and J lost 7, with 13 bases in between. This CDR3 comprises 13 residues. Germline V CDR1 and CDR2: SGHNT, YENEEA. Using reference TRBV11-3 and TRBJ2-7 for the parts outside the CDR3, the full variable domain is EAGVVQSPRYKIIEKKQPVAFWCNPISGHNTLYWYLQNLGQGPELLIRYENEEAVDDSQLPKDRFSAERLKGVDSTLKIQPAELGDSAVYLCASSFLPGVEQYFGPGTRLTVT.

V and J are TRBV30 and TRBJ2-7; no reliable D call. The CDR3 runs 11 residues. The V gene's germline CDR1 is GTSNPN and CDR2 SVGIG (reference sequence). Trimming shortened V by 0 bases and J by 3 bases, and 3 bases separated the two germline ends. CDR3: CAWSVRYEQYF. The CDR3 nucleotides read TGTGCCTGGAGTGTCCGCTACGAGCAGTACTTC.

This clone has a single count. V gene TRBV7-2 combines with J gene TRBJ2-5, with D perhaps TRBD1 (6 bases). From germline, CDR1 is SGHTA and CDR2 FQGNSA. The CDR3 is 16 amino acids. Trimming took 5 bases from V and 2 from J, leaving 18 bases between them. The CDR3 DNA reads TGTGCCAGCAGCCCTGACAGGAGTCGAAGTCAAGAGACCCAGTACTTC. This encodes CASSPDRSRSQETQYF.

This sequence joins TRBV5-4 and TRBJ2-3, with 9 bases aligning to TRBD2. The CDR3 consists of 14 residues. With 4 bases clipped from V and 5 bases from J, the junction kept 5 bases outside the gene matches. Germline CDR1 reads SGHNT; CDR2 reads YYREEE (reference sequence). Here the CDR3 DNA reads TGTGCCAGCAGCCGTAGCGGGGGAGGAGATACGCAGTATTTT. It is translated as CASSRSGGGDTQYF.

The chain has TRBV28 and TRBJ2-2; 9 bases are shared with TRBD1. The J segment lost 3 bases and the V segment lost 3 bases, leaving 5 bases of the junction unmatched. Germline assignment: CDR1 MDHEN and CDR2 SYDVKM. This CDR3 region has 16 residues. As DNA, the CDR3 is TGTGCCAGCAGTTTTTTTGGACAGGGGTACACCGGGGAGCTGTTTTTT. Translation gives CASSFFGQGYTGELFF.

This clone was observed a handful of times. The chain carries TRBV13 and TRBJ1-6, with 8 bases matching TRBD1. The CDR3 has 16 amino acids. Germline V gene data show CDR1 as PRHDT and CDR2 as FYEKMQ (reference sequence). Trimming took 5 bases from V and 1 from J; bases not matched to a gene: 4. The CDR3 DNA reads TGTGCCAGCAGCCTTCACAGGGGGTCCTATAATTCACCCCTCCACTTT. As protein: CASSLHRGSYNSPLHF.

V and J are TRBV29-1 and TRBJ2-7; perhaps TRBD1 as D (6 bases). The V end was cut by 3 bases, the J end by 3 bases, with 12 bases between. The V gene's germline CDR1 is SQVTM and CDR2 ANQGSEA. This CDR3 has 13 amino acids. CDR3 region: CSVEADSLYEQYF. The CDR3 nucleotides are TGCAGCGTTGAGGCGGACAGTCTCTACGAGCAGTACTTC.

J is TRBJ2-5 and V is TRBV20-1, with D possibly being TRBD2 (6 bases). Trimming removed 3 bases at V and 4 bases at J, with 15 bases between. This CDR3 is 14 amino acids long. Germline CDR1 is DFQATT and CDR2 is SNEGSKA (reference sequence). Written as DNA, the CDR3 is TGCAGTGCTAGTATTGTGCGGGGAACAGAGACCCAGTACTTC. Amino acids: CSASIVRGTETQYF.

V and J are TRBV30 and TRBJ1-2, with TRBD1 as a possible D gene (6 bases). Trimming removed 3 bases from V and 0 bases from J, with 11 bases in between. In germline, CDR1 is GTSNPN, CDR2 SVGIG (reference sequence). The CDR3 is 14 residues long. This CDR3 reads CAWRDRNSNYGYTF. In nucleotides, the CDR3 is TGTGCCTGGAGGGACAGAAACTCTAACTATGGCTACACCTTC.